The 3 T cell receptor beta chains presented below share a single source sample, sequenced in a study of blood T cell repertoires in COVID-19. Method: immunoSEQ multiplex PCR; TCRdb's copy keeps in-frame clones and lacks some. The sample contains 230,000 or so clones, over 75% of which appear only once. Sequenced: peripheral blood. The receptors here all came from a human donor in a cohort sampled during active COVID-19.

The V gene is TRBV7-6, the J gene TRBJ2-2; 8 nucleotides line up with TRBD2. This CDR3 comprises 19 residues. J lost 4 bases, V lost 2 bases, and 15 bases had no gene match. The germline V gene encodes CDR1 SGHVS and CDR2 FNYEAQ. CDR3 protein: CASSLSGRTAFGSTGELFF. The CDR3 coding sequence is TGTGCCAGCAGCTTAAGCGGGAGAACGGCTTTTGGGAGCACCGGGGAGCTGTTTTTT.

The chain couples TRBV4-3 to TRBJ1-1; D gene unclear. Trimming left V 1 base short and J 2 bases short, with 11 bases between. Germline loops: CDR1 LGHNA, CDR2 YSLEER. The CDR3 loop spans 15 amino acids. The CDR3: CASSQVAGFNTEAFF. The CDR3 coding sequence is TGCGCCAGCAGCCAAGTAGCCGGATTCAACACTGAAGCTTTCTTT.

This chain joins TRBV7-7 and TRBJ2-7; 8 bases are a match to TRBD2. CDR3 length: 15 residues. Germline trimming cut 0 bases from V and 4 bases from J; bases unmatched to any gene: 5. Germline assignment: CDR1 SSHAT and CDR2 FNYEAQ (reference sequence). The CDR3 spells CASSLAMGLGYEQYF. As DNA, the CDR3 is TGTGCCAGCAGCTTAGCGATGGGACTAGGTTACGAGCAGTACTTC. Full variable domain (missing parts from reference TRBV7-7 and TRBJ2-7): GAGVSQSPRYKVTKRGQDVTLRCDPISSHATLYWYQQALGQGPEFLTYFNYEAQPDKSGLPSDRFSAERPEGSISTLTIQRTEQRDSAMYRCASSLAMGLGYEQYFGPGTRLTVT.